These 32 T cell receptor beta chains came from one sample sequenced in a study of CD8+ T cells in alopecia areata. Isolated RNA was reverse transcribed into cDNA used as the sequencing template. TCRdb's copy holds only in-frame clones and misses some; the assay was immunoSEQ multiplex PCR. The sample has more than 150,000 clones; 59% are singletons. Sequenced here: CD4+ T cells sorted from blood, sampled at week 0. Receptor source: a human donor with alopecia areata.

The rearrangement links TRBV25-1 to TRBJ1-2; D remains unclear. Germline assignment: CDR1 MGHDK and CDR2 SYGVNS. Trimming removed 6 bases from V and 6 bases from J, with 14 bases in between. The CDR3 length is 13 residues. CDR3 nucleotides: TGTGCCAGCAGGATGGACGCTGGGGATGGCTACACCTTC. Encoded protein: CASRMDAGDGYTF.

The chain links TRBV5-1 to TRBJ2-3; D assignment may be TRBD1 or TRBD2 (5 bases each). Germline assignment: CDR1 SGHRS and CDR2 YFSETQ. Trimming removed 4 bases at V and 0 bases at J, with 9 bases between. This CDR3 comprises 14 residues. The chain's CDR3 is CASSPRDSTDTQYF. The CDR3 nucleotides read TGCGCCAGCAGCCCCCGGGACAGCACAGATACGCAGTATTTT.

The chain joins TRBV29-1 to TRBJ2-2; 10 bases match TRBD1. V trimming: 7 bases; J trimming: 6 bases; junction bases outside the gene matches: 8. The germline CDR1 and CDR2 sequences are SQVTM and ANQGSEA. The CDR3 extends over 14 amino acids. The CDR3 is CSGGTGDEAGELFF. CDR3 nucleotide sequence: TGCAGCGGAGGGACAGGGGATGAGGCCGGGGAGCTGTTTTTT.

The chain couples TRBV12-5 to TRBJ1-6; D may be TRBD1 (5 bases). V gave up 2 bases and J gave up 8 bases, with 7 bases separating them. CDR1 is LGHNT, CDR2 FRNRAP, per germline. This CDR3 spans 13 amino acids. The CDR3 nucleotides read TGTGCTAGTGGTTTGATGACAGATTCACCCCTCCACTTT. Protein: CASGLMTDSPLHF. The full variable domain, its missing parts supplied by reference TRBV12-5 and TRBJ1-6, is DARVTQTPRHKVTEMGQEVTMRCQPILGHNTVFWYRQTMMQGLELLAYFRNRAPLDDSGMPKDRFSAEMPDATLATLKIQPSEPRDSAVYFCASGLMTDSPLHFGNGTRLTVT.

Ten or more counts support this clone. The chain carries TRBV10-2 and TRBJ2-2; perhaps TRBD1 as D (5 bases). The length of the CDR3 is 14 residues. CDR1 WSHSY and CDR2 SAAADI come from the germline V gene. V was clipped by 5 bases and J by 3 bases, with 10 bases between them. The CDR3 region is CASSTQGDTGELFF. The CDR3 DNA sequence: TGCGCCAGCAGTACCCAGGGTGACACCGGGGAGCTGTTTTTT.

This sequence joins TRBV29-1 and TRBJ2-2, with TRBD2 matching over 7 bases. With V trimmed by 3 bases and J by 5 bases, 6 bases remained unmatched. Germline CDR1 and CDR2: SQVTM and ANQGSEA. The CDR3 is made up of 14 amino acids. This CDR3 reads CSVEVQGGTGELFF. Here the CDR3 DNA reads TGCAGCGTTGAGGTTCAGGGAGGGACCGGGGAGCTGTTTTTT.

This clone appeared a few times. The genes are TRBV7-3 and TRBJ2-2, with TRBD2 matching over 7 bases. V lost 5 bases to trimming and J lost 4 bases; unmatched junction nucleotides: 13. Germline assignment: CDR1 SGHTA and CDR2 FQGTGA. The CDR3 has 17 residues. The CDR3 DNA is TGTGCCAGCAGCCCAGGACTGGGCGGACTAGGCACCGGGGAGCTGTTTTTT. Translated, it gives CASSPGLGGLGTGELFF.

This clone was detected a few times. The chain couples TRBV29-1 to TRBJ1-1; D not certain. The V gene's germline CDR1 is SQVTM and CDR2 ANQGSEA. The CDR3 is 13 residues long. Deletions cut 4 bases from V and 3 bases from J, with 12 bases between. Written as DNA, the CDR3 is TGCAGCGTTGTCCGGAGGTCGGACACTGAAGCTTTCTTT. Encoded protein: CSVVRRSDTEAFF.

Here the CDR3 DNA reads TGTGCCAGCAGCTTAGGGGGTGGGTTTACCCAGCCCCAGCATTTT. It translates to CASSLGGGFTQPQHF. The chain is built from TRBV7-2 and TRBJ1-5; unclear D gene. This CDR3 has 15 residues. Germline V lookup: CDR1 SGHTA, CDR2 FQGNSA. The ends were cut back, 1 base at V and 7 bases at J, with 14 bases in the middle.

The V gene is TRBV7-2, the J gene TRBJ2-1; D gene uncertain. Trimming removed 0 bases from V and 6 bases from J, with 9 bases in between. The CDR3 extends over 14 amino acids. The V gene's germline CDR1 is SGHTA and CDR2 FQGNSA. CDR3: CASSLALAGNEQFF. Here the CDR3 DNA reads TGTGCCAGCAGCTTAGCGCTGGCCGGCAATGAGCAGTTCTTC.

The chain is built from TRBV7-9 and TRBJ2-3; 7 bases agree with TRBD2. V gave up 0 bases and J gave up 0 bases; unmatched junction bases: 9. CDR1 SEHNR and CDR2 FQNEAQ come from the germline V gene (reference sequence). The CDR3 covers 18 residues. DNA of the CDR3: TGTGCCAGCAGCTTAGCACCGGGGGGTCCTCCTAGCACAGATACGCAGTATTTT. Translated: CASSLAPGGPPSTDTQYF.

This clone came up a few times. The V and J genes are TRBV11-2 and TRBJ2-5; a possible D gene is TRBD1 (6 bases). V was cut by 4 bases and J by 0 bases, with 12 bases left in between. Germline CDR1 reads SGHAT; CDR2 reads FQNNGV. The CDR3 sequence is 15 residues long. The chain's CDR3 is CASSYNRAHQETQYF. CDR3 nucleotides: TGTGCCAGCAGCTATAACAGGGCCCACCAAGAGACCCAGTACTTC.

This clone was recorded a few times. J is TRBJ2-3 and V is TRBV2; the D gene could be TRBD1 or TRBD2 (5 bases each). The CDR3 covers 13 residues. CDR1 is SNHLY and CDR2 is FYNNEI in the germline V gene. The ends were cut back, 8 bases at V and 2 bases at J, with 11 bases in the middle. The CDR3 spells CASHRDPTDTQYF. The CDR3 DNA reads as TGTGCCAGCCATCGGGACCCCACAGATACGCAGTATTTT.

As DNA, the CDR3 is TGTGCCAGCGGACGGACAGATCAAGAGACCCAGTACTTC. This sequence encodes CASGRTDQETQYF. The rearrangement joins TRBV5-4 to TRBJ2-5, with D possibly being TRBD1 (6 bases). V was pared by 7 bases and J by 2 bases, with 12 bases between. Germline loops: CDR1 SGHNT, CDR2 YYREEE (reference sequence). This CDR3 contains 13 residues.

The CDR3 protein is CASSQPGQSSGANVLTF. As DNA, the CDR3 is TGCGCCAGCAGTCAGCCAGGACAGAGCTCTGGGGCCAACGTCCTGACTTTC. The V call is TRBV23-1, the J call TRBJ2-6; tentatively, D is TRBD1 (6 bases). TRBV23-1 counts as an open reading frame of uncertain function. The CDR3 extends over 17 amino acids. V was clipped by 3 bases and J by 0 bases, with 12 bases between them.

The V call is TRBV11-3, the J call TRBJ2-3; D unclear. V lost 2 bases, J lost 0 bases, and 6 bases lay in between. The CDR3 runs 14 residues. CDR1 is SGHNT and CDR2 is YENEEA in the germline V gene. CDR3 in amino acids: CASSLSSSTDTQYF. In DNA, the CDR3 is TGTGCCAGCAGCTTATCTTCTAGCACAGATACGCAGTATTTT.

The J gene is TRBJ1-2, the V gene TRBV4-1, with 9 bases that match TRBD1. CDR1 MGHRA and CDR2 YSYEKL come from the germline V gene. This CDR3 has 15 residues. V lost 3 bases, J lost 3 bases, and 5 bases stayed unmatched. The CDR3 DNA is TGCGCCAGCAGCCAGACGGACAGGGGTGACTATGGCTACACCTTC. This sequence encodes CASSQTDRGDYGYTF.

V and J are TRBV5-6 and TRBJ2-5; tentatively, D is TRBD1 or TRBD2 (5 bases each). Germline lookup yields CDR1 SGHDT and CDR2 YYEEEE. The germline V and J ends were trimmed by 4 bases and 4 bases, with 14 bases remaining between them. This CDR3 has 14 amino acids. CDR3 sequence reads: CASSQGPGRETQYF. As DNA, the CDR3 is TGTGCCAGCAGCCAGGGCCCGGGGCGAGAGACCCAGTACTTC.

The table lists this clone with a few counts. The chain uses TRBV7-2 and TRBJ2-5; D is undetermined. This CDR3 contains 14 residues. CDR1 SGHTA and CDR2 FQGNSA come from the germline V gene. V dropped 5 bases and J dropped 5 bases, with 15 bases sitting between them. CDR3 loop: CASSQNRNSETQYF. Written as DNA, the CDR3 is TGTGCCAGCAGCCAAAACCGAAACAGTGAGACCCAGTACTTC.

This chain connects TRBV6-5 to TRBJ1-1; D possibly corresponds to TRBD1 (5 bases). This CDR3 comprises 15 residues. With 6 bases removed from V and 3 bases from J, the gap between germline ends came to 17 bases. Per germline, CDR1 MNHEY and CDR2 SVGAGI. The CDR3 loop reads CASSSGALGHTEAFF. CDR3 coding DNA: TGTGCCAGCAGCTCCGGGGCCCTGGGCCACACTGAAGCTTTCTTT.

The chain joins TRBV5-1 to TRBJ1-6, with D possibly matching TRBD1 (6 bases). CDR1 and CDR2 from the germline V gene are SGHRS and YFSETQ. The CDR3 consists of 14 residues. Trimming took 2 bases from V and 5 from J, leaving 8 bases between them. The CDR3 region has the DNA TGCGCCAGCAGCTTTGACAGGAATAATTCACCCCTCCACTTT. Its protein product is CASSFDRNNSPLHF.

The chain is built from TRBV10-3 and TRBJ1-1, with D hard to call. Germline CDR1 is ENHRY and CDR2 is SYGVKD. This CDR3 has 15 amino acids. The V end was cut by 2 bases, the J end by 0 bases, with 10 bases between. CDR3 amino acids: CAISEVGSMNTEAFF. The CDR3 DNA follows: TGTGCCATCAGTGAGGTCGGCAGCATGAACACTGAAGCTTTCTTT.

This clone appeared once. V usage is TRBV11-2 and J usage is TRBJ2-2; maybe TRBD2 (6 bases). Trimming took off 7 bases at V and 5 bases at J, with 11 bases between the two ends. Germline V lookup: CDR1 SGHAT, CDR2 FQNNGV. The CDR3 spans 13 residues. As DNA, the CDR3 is TGTGCCAGCATAACTAGCCGGACCGGGGAGCTGTTTTTT. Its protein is CASITSRTGELFF. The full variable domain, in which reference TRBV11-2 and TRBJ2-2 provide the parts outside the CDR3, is EAGVAQSPRYKIIEKRQSVAFWCNPISGHATLYWYQQILGQGPKLLIQFQNNGVVDDSQLPKDRFSAERLKGVDSTLKIQPAKLEDSAVYLCASITSRTGELFFGEGSRLTVL.

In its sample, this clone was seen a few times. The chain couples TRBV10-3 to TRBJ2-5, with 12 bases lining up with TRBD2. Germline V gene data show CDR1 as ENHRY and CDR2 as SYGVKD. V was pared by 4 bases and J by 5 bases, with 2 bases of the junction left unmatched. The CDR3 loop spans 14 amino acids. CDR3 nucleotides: TGTGCCATCAGTGGGACTAGCGGGGTCGAGACCCAGTACTTC. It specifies CAISGTSGVETQYF.

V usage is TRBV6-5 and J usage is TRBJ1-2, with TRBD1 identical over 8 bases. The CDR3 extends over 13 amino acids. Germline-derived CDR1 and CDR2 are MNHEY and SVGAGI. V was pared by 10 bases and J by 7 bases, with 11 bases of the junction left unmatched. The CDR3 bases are TGTGCCACCTCCTCGGACAGGGTTGCTGGCTACACCTTC. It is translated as CATSSDRVAGYTF.

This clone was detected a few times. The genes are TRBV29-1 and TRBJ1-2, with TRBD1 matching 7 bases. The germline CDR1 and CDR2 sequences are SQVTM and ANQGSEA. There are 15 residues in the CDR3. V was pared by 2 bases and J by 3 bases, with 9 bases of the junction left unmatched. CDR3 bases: TGCAGCGTTGAAAATACCGTCAGGGGGTACTATGGCTACACCTTC. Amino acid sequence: CSVENTVRGYYGYTF.

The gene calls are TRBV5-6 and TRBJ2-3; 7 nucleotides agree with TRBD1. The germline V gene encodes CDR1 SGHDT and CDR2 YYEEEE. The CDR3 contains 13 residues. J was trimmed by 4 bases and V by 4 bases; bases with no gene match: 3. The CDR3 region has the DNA TGTGCCAGCAGCCCGCAGGGGGCAGATACGCAGTATTTT. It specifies CASSPQGADTQYF.

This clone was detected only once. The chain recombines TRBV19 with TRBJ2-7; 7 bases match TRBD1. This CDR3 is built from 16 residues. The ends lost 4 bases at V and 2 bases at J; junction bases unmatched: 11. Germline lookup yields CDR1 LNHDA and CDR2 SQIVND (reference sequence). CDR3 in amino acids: CASSKIRDSRTYEQYF. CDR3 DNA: TGTGCCAGTAGTAAAATCCGGGACAGTAGAACCTACGAGCAGTACTTC.

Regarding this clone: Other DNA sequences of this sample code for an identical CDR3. The CDR3 sequence is CASSLGGTDTQYF. Here the CDR3 DNA reads TGTGCCAGCAGCCTGGGGGGGACAGATACGCAGTATTTT. The chain couples TRBV7-9 to TRBJ2-3, with 7 bases fitting TRBD2. The CDR3 consists of 13 residues. V lost 5 bases to trimming and J lost 3 bases; unmatched junction nucleotides: 2. Germline loops: CDR1 SEHNR, CDR2 FQNEAQ (reference sequence).

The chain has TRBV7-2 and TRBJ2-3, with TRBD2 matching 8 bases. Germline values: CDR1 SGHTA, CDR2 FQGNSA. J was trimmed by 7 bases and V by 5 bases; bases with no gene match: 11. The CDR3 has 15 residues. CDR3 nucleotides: TGTGCCAGCAGCCCGGAAGGGACTAGTCGGAATACGCAGTATTTT. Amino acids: CASSPEGTSRNTQYF.

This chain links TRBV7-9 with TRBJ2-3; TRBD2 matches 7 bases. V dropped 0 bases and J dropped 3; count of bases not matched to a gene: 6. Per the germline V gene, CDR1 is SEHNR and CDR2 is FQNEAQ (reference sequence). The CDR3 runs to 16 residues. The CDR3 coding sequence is TGTGCCAGCAGCTTAGCCCCGGGACTACAAACAGATACGCAGTATTTT. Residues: CASSLAPGLQTDTQYF.

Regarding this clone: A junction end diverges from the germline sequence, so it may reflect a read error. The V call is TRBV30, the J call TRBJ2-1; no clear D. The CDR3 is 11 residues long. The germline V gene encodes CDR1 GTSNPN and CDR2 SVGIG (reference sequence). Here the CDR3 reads CALKYRNGQFF. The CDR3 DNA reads TGTGCCCTTAAGTACCGGAATGGGCAGTTCTTC.